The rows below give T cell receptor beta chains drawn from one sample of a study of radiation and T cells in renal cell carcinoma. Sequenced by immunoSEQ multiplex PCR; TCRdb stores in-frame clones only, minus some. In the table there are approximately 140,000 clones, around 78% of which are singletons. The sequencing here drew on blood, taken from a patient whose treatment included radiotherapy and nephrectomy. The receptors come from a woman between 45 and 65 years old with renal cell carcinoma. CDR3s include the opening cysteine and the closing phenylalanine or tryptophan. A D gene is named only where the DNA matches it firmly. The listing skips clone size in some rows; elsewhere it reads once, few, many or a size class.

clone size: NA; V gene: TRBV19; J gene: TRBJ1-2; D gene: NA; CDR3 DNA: TGTGCCAGTAGCCTCCCTGGACGGGGCTATGGCTACACCTTC; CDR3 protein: CASSLPGRGYGYTF
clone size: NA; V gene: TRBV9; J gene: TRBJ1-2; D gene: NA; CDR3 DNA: TGTGCCAGCAGCGTAGCTGGGCTTCCCTATGGCTACACCTTC; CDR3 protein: CASSVAGLPYGYTF
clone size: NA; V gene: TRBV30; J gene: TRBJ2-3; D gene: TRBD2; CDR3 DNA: TGTGCCTGGAGCGAGGGACTAGCGGGGGATGCCACGCAGTATTTT; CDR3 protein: CAWSEGLAGDATQYF
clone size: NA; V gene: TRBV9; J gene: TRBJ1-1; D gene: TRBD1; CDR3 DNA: TGTGCCAGCAGCGTGCAGGGGGCGCTGGGGACTGAAGCTTTCTTT; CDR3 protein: CASSVQGALGTEAFF
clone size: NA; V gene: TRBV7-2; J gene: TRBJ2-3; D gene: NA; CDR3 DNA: TGTGCCAGCAGCTTAGTTGCCCGTGGGCAGGGCACAGATACGCAGTATTTT; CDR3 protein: CASSLVARGQGTDTQYF
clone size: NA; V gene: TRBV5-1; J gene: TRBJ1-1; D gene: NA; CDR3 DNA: TGCGCCAGCAGCTTAGACGGGGCTAACACTGAAGCTTTCTTT; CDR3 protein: CASSLDGANTEAFF
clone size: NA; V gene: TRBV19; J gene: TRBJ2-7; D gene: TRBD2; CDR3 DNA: TGTGCCAGTAGCAGGACTAGCGGGAGCACCTACGAGCAGTACTTC; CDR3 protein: CASSRTSGSTYEQYF
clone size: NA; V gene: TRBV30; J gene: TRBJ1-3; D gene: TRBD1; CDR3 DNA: TGTGCCTGGAGTGTTACAGGGGTTGGAAACACCATATATTTT; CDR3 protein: CAWSVTGVGNTIYF
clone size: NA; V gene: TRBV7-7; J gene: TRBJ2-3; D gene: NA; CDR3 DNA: TGTGCCAGCAGCCGTGGGGACGCCACAGATACGCAGTATTTT; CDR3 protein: CASSRGDATDTQYF
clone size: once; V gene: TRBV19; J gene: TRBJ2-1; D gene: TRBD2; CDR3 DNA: TGTGCCAGTAGTATAAGGACAGCGGGGGGCAATGAGCAGTTCTTC; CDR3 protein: CASSIRTAGGNEQFF
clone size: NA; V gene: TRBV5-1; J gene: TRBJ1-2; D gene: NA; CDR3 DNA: TGCGCCAGCAGCGCATCCGGGGCCTATGGCTACACCTTC; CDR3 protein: CASSASGAYGYTF
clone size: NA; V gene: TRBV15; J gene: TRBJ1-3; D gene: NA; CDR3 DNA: TGTGCCACCAGCAGAGCCCACCCCGGACAGATCTCTGGAAACACCATATATTTT; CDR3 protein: CATSRAHPGQISGNTIYF
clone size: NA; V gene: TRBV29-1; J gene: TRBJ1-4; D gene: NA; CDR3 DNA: TGCAGCGTTATGGGGACGCCGGGTAATGAAAAACTGTTTTTT; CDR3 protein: CSVMGTPGNEKLFF
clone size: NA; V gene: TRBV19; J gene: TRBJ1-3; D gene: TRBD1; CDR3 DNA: TGTGCCAGTATTCAGGACACCGGGACAGGGGGTAACACCATATATTTT; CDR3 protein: CASIQDTGTGGNTIYF
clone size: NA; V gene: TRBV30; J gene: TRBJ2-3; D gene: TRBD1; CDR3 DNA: TGTGCCTGGAATGGACAGGTGGCAGATACGCAGTATTTT; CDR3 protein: CAWNGQVADTQYF
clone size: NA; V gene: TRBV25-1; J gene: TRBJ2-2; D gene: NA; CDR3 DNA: TGTGCCAGCCTAGAACGAGCGAGAAACACCGGGGAGCTGTTTTTT; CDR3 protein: CASLERARNTGELFF
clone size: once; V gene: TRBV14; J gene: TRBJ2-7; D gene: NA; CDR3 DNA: TGTGCCAGCAGCCAAGGGGGCGGGTCCTACGAGCAGTACTTC; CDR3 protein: CASSQGGGSYEQYF
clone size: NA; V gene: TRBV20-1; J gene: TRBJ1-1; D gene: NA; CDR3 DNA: TGCGGAGCAGCGAACACTGAAGCTTTCTTT; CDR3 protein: CGAANTEAFF
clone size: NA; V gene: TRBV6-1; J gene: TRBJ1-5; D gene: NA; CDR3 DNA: TGTGCCAGCACTATGGGGACTAGCAATCAGCCCCAGCATTTT; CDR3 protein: CASTMGTSNQPQHF
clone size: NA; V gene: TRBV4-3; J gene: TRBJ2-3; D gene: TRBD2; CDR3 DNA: TGCGCCAGCAGCCAAGAGGGAGGCGGGAGGGTAGGAGATACGCAGTATTTT; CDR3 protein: CASSQEGGGRVGDTQYF
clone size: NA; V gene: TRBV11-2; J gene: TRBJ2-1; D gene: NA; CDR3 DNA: TGTGCCAGCAGCTTAGCCGACAGATTCAATGAGCAGTTCTTC; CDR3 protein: CASSLADRFNEQFF
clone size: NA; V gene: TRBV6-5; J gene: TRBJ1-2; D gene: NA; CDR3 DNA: TGTGCCAGCAGTTACGTGGGGTCATATGGCTACACCTTC; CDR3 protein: CASSYVGSYGYTF
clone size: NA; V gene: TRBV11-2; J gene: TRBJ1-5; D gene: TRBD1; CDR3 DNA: TGTGCCAGCAGCGCCCAGACAGGGTCAAATCAGCCCCAGCATTTT; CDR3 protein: CASSAQTGSNQPQHF
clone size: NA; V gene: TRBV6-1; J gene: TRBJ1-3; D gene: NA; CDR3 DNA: TGTGCCAGCAGTGACGTAAGGGCTGGAAACACCATATATTTT; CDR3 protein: CASSDVRAGNTIYF
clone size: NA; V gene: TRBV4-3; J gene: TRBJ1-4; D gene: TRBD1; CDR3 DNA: TGCGCCAGCAGCCAAGGGACAGGGGTCAATGAAAAACTGTTTTTT; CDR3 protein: CASSQGTGVNEKLFF
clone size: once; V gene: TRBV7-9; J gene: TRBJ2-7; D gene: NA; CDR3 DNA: TGTGCCAGCAGCCCTAGATACGAGCAGTACTTC; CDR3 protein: CASSPRYEQYF
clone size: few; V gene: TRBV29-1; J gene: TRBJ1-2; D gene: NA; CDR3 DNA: TGCAGCGTTTCCCCCCGGCTGCAGAACTATGGCTACACCTTC; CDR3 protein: CSVSPRLQNYGYTF
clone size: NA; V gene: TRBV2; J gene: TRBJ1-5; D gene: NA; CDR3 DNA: TGTGCCAGCAGTACTGACAGCCGTAGGCAGCCCCAGCATTTT; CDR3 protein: CASSTDSRRQPQHF
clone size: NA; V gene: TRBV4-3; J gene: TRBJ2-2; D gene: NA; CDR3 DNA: TGCGCCAGCAGCCAAGATCTGAGCGGCGGGAACACCGGGGAGCTGTTTTTT; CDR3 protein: CASSQDLSGGNTGELFF
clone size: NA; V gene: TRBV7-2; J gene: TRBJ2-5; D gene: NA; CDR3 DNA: TGTGCCAGCAGCTTAGCTTACACCGGAGAGACCCAGTACTTC; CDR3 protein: CASSLAYTGETQYF
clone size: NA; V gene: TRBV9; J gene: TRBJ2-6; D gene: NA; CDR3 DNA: TGTGCCAGCAGCGTAGCCAGCTCTGGGGCCAACGTCCTGACTTTC; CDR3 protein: CASSVASSGANVLTF
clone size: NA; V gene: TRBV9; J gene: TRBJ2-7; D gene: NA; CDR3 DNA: TGTGCCAGCAGCGTAACGTCCTACGAGCAGTACTTC; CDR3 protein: CASSVTSYEQYF
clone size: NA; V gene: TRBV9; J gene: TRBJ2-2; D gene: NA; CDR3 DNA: TGTGCCAGCAACAAGAACACCGGGGAGCTGTTTTTT; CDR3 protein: CASNKNTGELFF
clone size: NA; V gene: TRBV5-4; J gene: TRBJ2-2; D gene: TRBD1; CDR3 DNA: TGTGCCAGCAGCAAGTCTGGGACAGGGGGCTTTTACACCGGGGAGCTGTTTTTT; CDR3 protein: CASSKSGTGGFYTGELFF
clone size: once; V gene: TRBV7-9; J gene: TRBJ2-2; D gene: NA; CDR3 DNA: TGTGCCAGCAGCGTAGGGGGAGCCGGGGAGCTGTTTTTT; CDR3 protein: CASSVGGAGELFF
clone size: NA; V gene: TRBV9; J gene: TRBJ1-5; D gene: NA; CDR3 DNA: TGTGCCAGCAGTATCGACAGGTACAGCAATCAGCCCCAGCATTTT; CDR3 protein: CASSIDRYSNQPQHF
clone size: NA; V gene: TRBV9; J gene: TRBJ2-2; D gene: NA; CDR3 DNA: TGTGCCAGCAGCGTAGGGCACACCGGGGAGCTGTTTTTT; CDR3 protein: CASSVGHTGELFF
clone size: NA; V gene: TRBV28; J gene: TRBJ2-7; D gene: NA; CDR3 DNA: TGTGCCAGCCGAGGGATGGGCTACGAGCAGTACTTC; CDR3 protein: CASRGMGYEQYF
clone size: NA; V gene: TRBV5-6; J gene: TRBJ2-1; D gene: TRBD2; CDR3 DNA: TGTGCCAGCAGCTCCGCTGGACTAGCGGGAGGGACTAATGAGCAGTTCTTC; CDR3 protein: CASSSAGLAGGTNEQFF
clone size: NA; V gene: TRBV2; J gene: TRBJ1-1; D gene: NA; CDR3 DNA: TGTGCCAGCCAGGTTCGAGGGAACACTGAAGCTTTCTTT; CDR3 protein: CASQVRGNTEAFF
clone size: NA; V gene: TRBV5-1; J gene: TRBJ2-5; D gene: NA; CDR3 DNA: TGCGCCAGCAGCTTCGTCCGTGGTTCGGGCCCCGGGGAAGAGACCCAGTACTTC; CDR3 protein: CASSFVRGSGPGEETQYF
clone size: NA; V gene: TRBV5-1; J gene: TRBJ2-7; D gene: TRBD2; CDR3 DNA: TGCGCCAGCAGCTTAGAAGCGGGAGATATCTACGAGCAGTACTTC; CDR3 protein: CASSLEAGDIYEQYF
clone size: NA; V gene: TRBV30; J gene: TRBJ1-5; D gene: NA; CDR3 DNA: TGTGCCTGGAGTGTGGAGAGTAGCAATCAGCCCCAGCATTTT; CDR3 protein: CAWSVESSNQPQHF
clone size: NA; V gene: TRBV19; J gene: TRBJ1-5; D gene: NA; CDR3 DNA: TGTGCCAGTAGAACCGGGCCCGGGCCGGAGAAGCCCCAGCATTTT; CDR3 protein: CASRTGPGPEKPQHF
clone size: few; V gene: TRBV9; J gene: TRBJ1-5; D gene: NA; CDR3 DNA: TGTGCCAGCAGCTCTTATAGCAATCAGCCCCAGCATTTT; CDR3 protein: CASSSYSNQPQHF
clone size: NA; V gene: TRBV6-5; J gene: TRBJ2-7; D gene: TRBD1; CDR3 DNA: TGTGCCAGCAGTAAAGACAGGGGGCCCTCCTACGAGCAGTACTTC; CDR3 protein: CASSKDRGPSYEQYF
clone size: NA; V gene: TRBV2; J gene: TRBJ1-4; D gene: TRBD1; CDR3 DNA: TGTGCCACCGGACAGGGTCCAACTAATGAAAAACTGTTTTTT; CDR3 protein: CATGQGPTNEKLFF
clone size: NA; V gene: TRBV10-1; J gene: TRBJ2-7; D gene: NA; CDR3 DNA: TGCGCCAGCAGTGAGTCGACGAAGGGTATCTCCTACGAGCAGTACTTC; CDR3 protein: CASSESTKGISYEQYF
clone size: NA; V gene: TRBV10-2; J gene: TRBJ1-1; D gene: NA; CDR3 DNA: TGCGCCAGCAGTGAGCAACGAGGGAATGAAGCTTTCTTT; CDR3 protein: CASSEQRGNEAFF